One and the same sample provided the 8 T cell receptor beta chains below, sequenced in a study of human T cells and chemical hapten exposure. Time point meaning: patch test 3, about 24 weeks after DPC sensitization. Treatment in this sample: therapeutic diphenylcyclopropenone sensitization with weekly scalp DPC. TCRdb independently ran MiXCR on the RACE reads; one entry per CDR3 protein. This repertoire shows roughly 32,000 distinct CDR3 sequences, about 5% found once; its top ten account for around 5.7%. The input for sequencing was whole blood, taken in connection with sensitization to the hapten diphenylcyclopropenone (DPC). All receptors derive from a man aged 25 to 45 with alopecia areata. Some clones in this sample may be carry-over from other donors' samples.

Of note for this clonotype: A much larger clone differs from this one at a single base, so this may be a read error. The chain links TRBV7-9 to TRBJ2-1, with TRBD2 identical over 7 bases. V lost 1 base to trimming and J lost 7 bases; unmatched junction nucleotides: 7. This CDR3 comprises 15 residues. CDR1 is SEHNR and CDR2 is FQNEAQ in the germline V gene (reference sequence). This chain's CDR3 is CASSLVGGPGNEQFF. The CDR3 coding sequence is TGTGCCAGCAGCTTAGTGGGAGGGCCGGGTAATGAGCAGTTCTTC.

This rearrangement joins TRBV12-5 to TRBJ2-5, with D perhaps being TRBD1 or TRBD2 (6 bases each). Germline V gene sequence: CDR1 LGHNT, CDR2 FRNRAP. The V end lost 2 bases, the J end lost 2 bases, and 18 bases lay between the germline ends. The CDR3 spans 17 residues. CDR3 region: CASGLYVGGLSQETQYF. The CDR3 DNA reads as TGTGCTAGTGGTTTGTATGTCGGGGGCCTCTCGCAAGAGACCCAGTACTTC.

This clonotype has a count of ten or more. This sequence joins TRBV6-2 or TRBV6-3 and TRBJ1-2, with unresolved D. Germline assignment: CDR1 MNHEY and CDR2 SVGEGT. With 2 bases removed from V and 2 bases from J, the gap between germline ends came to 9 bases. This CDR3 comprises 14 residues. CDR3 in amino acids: CASSYDGSNYGYTF. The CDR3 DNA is TGTGCCAGCAGTTACGACGGCTCAAACTATGGCTACACCTTC.

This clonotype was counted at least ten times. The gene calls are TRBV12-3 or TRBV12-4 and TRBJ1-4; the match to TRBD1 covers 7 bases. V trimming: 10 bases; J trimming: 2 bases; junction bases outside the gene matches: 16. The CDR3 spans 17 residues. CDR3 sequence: CATSPYRGGSTNEKLFF. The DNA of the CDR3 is TGTGCCACCTCACCCTACAGGGGAGGGTCGACTAATGAAAAACTGTTTTTT.

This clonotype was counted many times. The CDR3 protein is CASSPLGVRGANYGYTF. The CDR3 nucleotides read TGTGCCAGCAGTCCACTAGGAGTAAGGGGAGCTAACTATGGCTACACCTTC. The V call is TRBV6-6, the J call TRBJ1-2; a weak D match, TRBD1 (5 bases). CDR3 size: 17 residues. The germline V and J ends were trimmed by 5 bases and 0 bases, with 19 bases remaining between them. Germline V gene sequence: CDR1 MNHNY, CDR2 SVGAGI (reference sequence).

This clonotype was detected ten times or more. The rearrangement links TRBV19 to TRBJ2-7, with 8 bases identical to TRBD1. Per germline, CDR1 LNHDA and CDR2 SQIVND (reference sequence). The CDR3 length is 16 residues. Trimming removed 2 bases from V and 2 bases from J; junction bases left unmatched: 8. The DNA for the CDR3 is TGTGCCAGTAGTATATCCGGCAGGGGGCTTGCCTACGAGCAGTACTTC. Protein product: CASSISGRGLAYEQYF.

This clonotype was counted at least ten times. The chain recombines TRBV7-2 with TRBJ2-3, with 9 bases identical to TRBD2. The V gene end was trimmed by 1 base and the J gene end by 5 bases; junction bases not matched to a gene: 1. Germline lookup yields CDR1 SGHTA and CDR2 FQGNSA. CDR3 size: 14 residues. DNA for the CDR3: TGTGCCAGCAGCTTAGTACTAGCGGGAGATACGCAGTATTTT. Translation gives CASSLVLAGDTQYF.

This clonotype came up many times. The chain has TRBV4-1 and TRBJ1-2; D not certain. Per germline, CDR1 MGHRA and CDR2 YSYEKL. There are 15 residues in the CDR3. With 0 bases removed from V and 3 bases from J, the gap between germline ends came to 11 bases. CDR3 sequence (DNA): TGCGCCAGCAGCCAAGAACAGACGAGGGACTATGGCTACACCTTC. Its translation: CASSQEQTRDYGYTF.